This T cell receptor beta chain was identified during a study of CD8+ T cells in alopecia areata. The wider study: Tofacitinib administration to treated patients was oral, at 5 to 10 mg twice daily.

Findings of the study overall: Possibly because of HLA-related factors, TCR sharing was less clear across patients than in mice. Clonality in lesional scalp, especially alopecia totalis/universalis, exceeded that of normal scalp.

With 0 bases removed from V and 0 bases from J, the gap between germline ends came to 12 bases. In germline, CDR1 is SGDLS, CDR2 YYNGEE. The CDR3 runs 16 residues. Extracted RNA was reverse transcribed, and the resulting cDNA served as sequencing template. The table came from immunoSEQ multiplex PCR; TCRdb's copy has only in-frame clones and leaves some out. The table includes some 150,000 clones, about 70% detected once. In its sample, this clone was seen once. Its antigen remains unidentified. The TCR sequence derives from a human donor with alopecia areata. The source material was CD8+ T cells sorted from blood, sampled at week 0. This chain uses TRBV9 with TRBJ1-2; D remains ambiguous. The CDR3: CASSVGGRLANYGYTF. The CDR3 DNA reads TGTGCCAGCAGCGTAGGAGGGCGGCTCGCTAACTATGGCTACACCTTC.